This record concerns one TCR beta chain sequence. Here immunoSEQ multiplex PCR was the method, and the copy in TCRdb shows in-frame clones only, minus some. The repertoire holds fewer than 40,000 clones, with approximately 96% as singletons. Genomic DNA came from blood conventional CD4+ T cells gated CD25-low CD127-high. The entry originates in a study of regulatory and conventional T cells in RAG deficiency. Germline CDR1 KGHSH, CDR2 LQKENI. The CDR3 has 15 amino acids. Trimming stripped 3 bases from V and 3 bases from J, with 12 bases between. These records were also assigned to another study, of regulatory T cells. That source reports: The PCR used 52 TRBV and 13 TRBJ primers. In patients, unique TRB V-J pairs were restricted and V/J usage skewed, especially in Tregs.

Source material: CD25- CD4+ T cells sorted from blood. The source of this sequence is a human donor in good health. The V gene is TRBV18, the J gene TRBJ1-3, with D perhaps TRBD1 (6 bases). This chain's CDR3 is CASSPNRVDGNTIYF. Here the CDR3 DNA reads TGTGCCAGCTCACCGAACAGGGTGGATGGAAACACCATATATTTT.